The 24 T cell receptor beta chains in this list originate from one sample, sequenced in a study of graft-versus-host responses after intestinal transplantation. The authors plated approximately 200,000 CFSE-labeled responder cells with approximately 200,000 irradiated, violet-dye-labeled stimulator cells. TCRdb keeps only in-frame clones here, not all; method: immunoSEQ multiplex PCR. The repertoire holds 20,000 to 25,000 clones, about 33% seen once, with roughly 8.4% in the top ten. Sequences were derived from alloreactive CD8+ T cells from a mixed lymphocyte reaction culture, sampled before intestinal transplant. The subset was: CFSE-low proliferating T cells sorted from approximately six-day pre-transplant mixed lymphocyte reaction (GvH or HvG direction). The receptors here all came from a human patient who received an intestinal transplant.

This clone is labeled as medium-sized. This sequence joins TRBV27 and TRBJ1-3, with TRBD1 as a possible D gene (5 bases). The CDR3 loop spans 18 amino acids. Germline assignment: CDR1 MNHEY and CDR2 SMNVEV (reference sequence). The V gene lost 0 bases and the J gene lost 0 bases, with 15 bases spanning the gap. DNA for the CDR3: TGTGCCAGCAGTTTATCCTGGGGGTCACTACTCTCTGGAAACACCATATATTTT. It codes for CASSLSWGSLLSGNTIYF.

The chain is built from TRBV6-4 and TRBJ2-2; D remains unclear. CDR1 is MRHNA, CDR2 SNTAGT, per germline. V lost 5 bases to trimming and J lost 4 bases, with 8 bases between them. The CDR3 length is 13 residues. CDR3 sequence (DNA): TGTGCCAGCAGTTCCTCGGGCACCGGGGAGCTGTTTTTT. Amino acid sequence: CASSSSGTGELFF.

The chain has TRBV4-1 and TRBJ2-2, with D possibly being TRBD1 (6 bases). V lost 0 bases to trimming and J lost 5 bases, with 10 bases between them. Per the germline V gene, CDR1 is MGHRA and CDR2 is YSYEKL. The CDR3 extends over 15 amino acids. CDR3 amino acids: CASSQEPGVTGELFF. In DNA form, the CDR3 reads TGCGCCAGCAGCCAAGAACCAGGGGTAACCGGGGAGCTGTTTTTT.

This clone is labeled as medium-sized. The V call is TRBV10-3, the J call TRBJ2-7, with 13 bases aligning to TRBD2. Germline CDR1 is ENHRY and CDR2 is SYGVKD. Trimming at V came to 9 bases and at J to 7 bases, leaving 6 bases not matched to a gene. This CDR3 comprises 13 residues. The CDR3 reads CAMALAGGDEQYF. The CDR3 DNA is TGTGCCATGGCACTAGCGGGAGGGGATGAGCAGTACTTC.

This clone was seen a handful of times. The genes are TRBV7-3 and TRBJ1-2; D remains unclear. The CDR3 extends over 14 amino acids. Germline loops: CDR1 SGHTA, CDR2 FQGTGA. Between the trimmed V and J ends, which lost 2 bases and 7 bases, there was a span of 14 bases. As DNA, the CDR3 is TGTGCCAGCAGCTTACCGGGTCAGGAACCTGGCTACACCTTC. Amino acids: CASSLPGQEPGYTF.

The chain is built from TRBV12-5 and TRBJ2-6; D is perhaps TRBD1 (5 bases). CDR1 LGHNT and CDR2 FRNRAP come from the germline V gene. This CDR3 spans 18 amino acids. V was cut by 5 bases and J by 5 bases, with 22 bases left in between. CDR3 bases: TGTGCTAGTGGTGACCAAACTGCAGGACAAAGTCGGGCCAACGTCCTGACTTTC. It yields the protein CASGDQTAGQSRANVLTF.

The chain links TRBV27 to TRBJ2-1; D is perhaps TRBD2 (6 bases). V was trimmed by 5 bases and J by 9 bases, leaving 17 bases between them. The CDR3 loop spans 14 amino acids. The germline gives CDR1 MNHEY, CDR2 SMNVEV (reference sequence). The CDR3 bases are TGTGCCAGCAGTCCATGGGGGGTGAACAGTGAGCAGTTCTTC. Its protein product is CASSPWGVNSEQFF.

This rearrangement joins TRBV5-1 to TRBJ2-1; 9 bases match TRBD1. CDR1 and CDR2 (germline): SGHRS, YFSETQ. V lost 4 bases to trimming and J lost 6 bases; unmatched junction nucleotides: 5. CDR3 size: 14 residues. This CDR3 is CASSAGTGRNEQFF. CDR3 in DNA: TGCGCCAGCAGCGCCGGGACAGGGCGCAATGAGCAGTTCTTC.

The chain combines TRBV6-5 with TRBJ2-4; the match to TRBD2 covers 7 bases. The V segment lost 8 bases and the J segment 0 bases; nucleotides outside the gene matches: 7. The CDR3 runs to 15 residues. In germline, CDR1 is MNHEY, CDR2 SVGAGI. The CDR3 bases are TGTGCCAGCGGGGGGGTAGTCCTAGCCAAAAACATTCAGTACTTC. Its protein is CASGGVVLAKNIQYF.

CDR3 amino acids: CASSLGSPFNEKLFF. CDR3 DNA sequence: TGTGCCAGCAGCTTAGGAAGTCCGTTTAATGAAAAACTGTTTTTT. The J gene is TRBJ1-4, the V gene TRBV7-6; D unresolved. V dropped 1 base and J dropped 4 bases, with 10 bases sitting between them. The germline gives CDR1 SGHVS, CDR2 FNYEAQ. This CDR3 is 15 amino acids long.

By share of the sample, this clone is medium-sized. The genes are TRBV7-6 and TRBJ1-1; the D gene is possibly TRBD1 (6 bases). Trimming shortened V by 10 bases and J by 4 bases, and 16 bases separated the two germline ends. Germline lookup yields CDR1 SGHVS and CDR2 FNYEAQ. The CDR3 sequence is 13 residues long. The CDR3 protein is CATQGEVSTEAFF. In nucleotides, the CDR3 is TGTGCCACACAGGGTGAGGTGTCCACTGAAGCTTTCTTT.

This chain links TRBV27 with TRBJ2-7; D ambiguous. Between the trimmed V and J ends, which lost 2 bases and 0 bases, there was a span of 5 bases. Germline CDR1 is MNHEY and CDR2 is SMNVEV (reference sequence). The CDR3 spans 13 residues. The CDR3 sequence: CASSLAASYEQYF. CDR3 nucleotide sequence: TGTGCCAGCAGTTTAGCAGCCTCCTACGAGCAGTACTTC.

As DNA, the CDR3 is TGTGCCAGTTCCGGGACAGTCCACAATGAGCAGTTCTTC. This gives the protein CASSGTVHNEQFF. The rearrangement joins TRBV6-6 to TRBJ2-1; 7 nucleotides match TRBD1. CDR1 is MNHNY and CDR2 is SVGAGI in the germline V gene (reference sequence). J lost 5 bases, V lost 9 bases, and 7 bases had no gene match. This CDR3 contains 13 residues.

This clone was seen a few times. The chain uses TRBV4-1 and TRBJ1-1; no definite D call. V was shortened by 3 bases and J by 2 bases, with 13 bases between the two germline ends. There are 15 residues in the CDR3. CDR1 is MGHRA and CDR2 is YSYEKL in the germline V gene. The CDR3: CASSHSAVGNTEAFF. The CDR3 nucleotides read TGCGCCAGCAGCCATTCCGCAGTGGGTAACACTGAAGCTTTCTTT.

This clone was seen a handful of times. Other DNA sequences in the same sample also yield this CDR3. The rearrangement links TRBV7-3 to TRBJ2-1, with D unclear. Germline CDR1 SGHTA, CDR2 FQGTGA. V was shortened by 2 bases and J by 1 base, with 6 bases between the two germline ends. CDR3 size: 14 residues. CDR3 nucleotides: TGTGCCAGCAGCTTATCCGGTTCCTACAATGAGCAGTTCTTC. Its translation is CASSLSGSYNEQFF.

The gene calls are TRBV2 and TRBJ2-7; D is unclear. Germline CDR1 is SNHLY and CDR2 is FYNNEI. The ends were cut back, 5 bases at V and 3 bases at J, with 2 bases in the middle. The CDR3 contains 10 residues. The DNA for the CDR3 is TGTGCCAGCAGTAACTACGAGCAGTACTTC. Residues: CASSNYEQYF.

The genes are TRBV7-6 and TRBJ2-3, with 8 bases fitting TRBD2. After removal of 1 base from V and 2 bases from J, the junction contained 11 bases not matched to a gene. The CDR3 contains 18 residues. CDR1 is SGHVS and CDR2 is FNYEAQ in the germline V gene. The CDR3 loop reads CASSLELAAAGSTDTQYF. CDR3 nucleotides: TGTGCCAGCAGCTTAGAACTAGCGGCAGCGGGCTCCACAGATACGCAGTATTTT. The variable domain in full, with the rest retrieved from reference TRBV7-6 and TRBJ2-3, is GAGVSQSPRYKVTKRGQDVALRCDPISGHVSLYWYRQALGQGPEFLTYFNYEAQQDKSGLPNDRFSAERPEGSISTLTIQRTEQRDSAMYRCASSLELAAAGSTDTQYFGPGTRLTVL.

This chain joins TRBV4-2 and TRBJ2-7, with D unclear. There are 14 residues in the CDR3. Germline V CDR1 and CDR2: LGHNA, YNFKEQ. V dropped 1 base and J dropped 0 bases, with 7 bases sitting between them. The CDR3 DNA sequence: TGTGCCAGCAGCCAAGTCGCTAGCTCCTACGAGCAGTACTTC. Protein: CASSQVASSYEQYF.

This clone appeared a few times. V and J are TRBV11-2 and TRBJ2-7; no reliable D call. Germline V gene sequence: CDR1 SGHAT, CDR2 FQNNGV. With 1 base removed from V and 3 bases from J, the gap between germline ends came to 7 bases. This CDR3 has 13 residues. The CDR3 sequence: CASSLVASYEQYF. CDR3 DNA sequence: TGTGCCAGCAGCTTAGTTGCAAGCTACGAGCAGTACTTC.

V is TRBV5-1 and J is TRBJ2-1; perhaps D is TRBD1 or TRBD2 (5 bases each). CDR1 and CDR2 (germline): SGHRS, YFSETQ. V gave up 3 bases and J gave up 8 bases, with 18 bases separating them. The CDR3 length is 15 residues. In DNA form, the CDR3 reads TGCGCCAGCAGCTCCGGGACCACCTCTCTCGATGAGCAGTTCTTC. Translation gives CASSSGTTSLDEQFF.

The rearrangement joins TRBV7-9 to TRBJ1-2, with D unclear. The CDR3 extends over 12 amino acids. The V end lost 4 bases, the J end lost 10 bases, and 13 bases lay between the germline ends. Per germline, CDR1 SEHNR and CDR2 FQNEAQ (reference sequence). CDR3 amino acids: CASSSPYVDYTF. CDR3 sequence (DNA): TGTGCCAGCAGCTCACCTTATGTGGACTACACCTTC.

The chain couples TRBV7-9 to TRBJ2-1, with D unresolved. This CDR3 spans 12 amino acids. Between the trimmed V and J ends, which lost 5 bases and 14 bases, there was a span of 16 bases. Germline loops: CDR1 SEHNR, CDR2 FQNEAQ (reference sequence). CDR3 sequence: CASSHTQVMEFF. CDR3 nucleotide sequence: TGTGCCAGCAGCCACACTCAGGTGATGGAGTTCTTC.

V is TRBV13 and J is TRBJ2-1; no firm D call. The CDR3 totals 12 residues. V was clipped by 5 bases and J by 2 bases, with 4 bases between them. Per the germline V gene, CDR1 is PRHDT and CDR2 is FYEKMQ (reference sequence). The CDR3 loop is CASSGAYNEQFF. CDR3 DNA sequence: TGTGCCAGCAGCGGAGCCTACAATGAGCAGTTCTTC.

This clone was seen a handful of times. The rearrangement uses TRBV4-2 and TRBJ2-1; either TRBD1 or TRBD2 may supply D (5 bases each). The V gene's germline CDR1 is LGHNA and CDR2 YNFKEQ. V lost 0 bases and J lost 2, with 17 bases in between. CDR3 length: 18 residues. The DNA for the CDR3 is TGTGCCAGCAGCCAAGAAGTTTATGGGACCCTAACCTACAATGAGCAGTTCTTC. Protein: CASSQEVYGTLTYNEQFF.